This T cell receptor (beta chain) was documented in a study of early T cells in non-severe SARS-CoV-2 infection. Across the whole study: The sequenced material was bulk RNA from unsorted whole blood, and its chains were unpaired.

Individual cDNA molecules were tagged with unique molecular identifiers. TCRdb itself ran the 5' RACE reads through MiXCR, one entry per CDR3 protein. The sample consists of more than 60,000 distinct CDR3 sequences, 4.9% of them appearing once. General study points: The study's VDJdb matching favored anti-spike CD8 responses and missed private and CD4 specificities.

At least ten counts were recorded for this clonotype. Its antigen is as yet unknown. The sequencing input was whole blood. The TCR sequence derives from an adult who was a healthcare worker with PCR-confirmed SARS-CoV-2 infection or an uninfected control (not recorded which).

CDR3 DNA: TGTGCCAGCAGTTTGCACAGGCGGAGTTACCAAGAGACCCAGTACTTC. Encoded protein: CASSLHRRSYQETQYF. The chain uses TRBV12-3 or TRBV12-4 and TRBJ2-5; weak D call: TRBD1 (5 bases). V dropped 3 bases and J dropped 0 bases, with 14 bases sitting between them. The CDR3 totals 16 residues.